This T cell receptor (beta chain) was captured in a study of T cells in Graves' hyperthyroidism and ophthalmopathy. About the research overall: Peripheral blood was collected at initial diagnosis, before any treatment.

The CDR3 has 13 residues. The germline gives CDR1 DFQATT, CDR2 SNEGSKA (reference sequence). Deletions cut 0 bases from V and 3 bases from J, with 9 bases between. The source material, RNA transcripts, was used to amplify TCR beta CDR3 regions. HTBI primers were used for first-round RT-PCR of the TCR CDR3. TCRdb reprocessed the multiplex PCR reads via MiXCR and lists one record per CDR3 protein. The profile covers about half a million distinct CDR3 sequences, with about 16% appearing a single time and over 25% taken by the ten largest. The chain employs TRBV20-1 and TRBJ2-7; a weak D match, TRBD2 (5 bases). This receptor was taken from a woman in her twenties or thirties with Graves' ophthalmopathy. Sequenced material: blood. Here the CDR3 reads CSARDADYYEQYF. CDR3 bases: TGCAGTGCTAGAGATGCCGACTACTACGAGCAGTACTTC.